The rows below give T cell receptor beta chains drawn from one sample of a study of blood T cells in healthy people across ages. Each CDR3 protein is one row after TCRdb ran MiXCR on the 5' RACE reads. Altogether roughly 2 million distinct CDR3 sequences are present, 40% to 55% being singletons, with the ten largest covering around 2.1%. Sequencing was performed on blood. The source is a woman aged 40 to 55 in good health. Each CDR3 is given with its conserved first and last residue. Each record gives: D gene, V gene, clone size, J gene, CDR3 DNA, CDR3 protein. The D gene is left open where the match is weak. Clone size, where shown, is once, few, many, or a class for clones that have expanded.

>TRBD1|TRBV5-1|-|TRBJ2-5
TGCGCCAGCAGCCCCATGACAGGGGTTGGGACCCAGTACTTC
CASSPMTGVGTQYF
>-|TRBV28|-|TRBJ2-3
TGTGCCAGCTGTCAAGGAGGGACAGATACGCAGTATTTT
CASCQGGTDTQYF
>-|TRBV12-3/TRBV12-4|-|TRBJ1-6
TGTGCCAGCAGTTCCACCCTAGGGGTAGGTTCACCCCTCCACTTT
CASSSTLGVGSPLHF
>-|TRBV4-3|few|TRBJ2-7
TGCGCCAGCAGCCAAGAACGACCAGGCTACGAGCAGTACTTC
CASSQERPGYEQYF
>-|TRBV28|-|TRBJ2-3
TGTGCCAGCAGTCCTGTCCAGGGTCGGGGCACGGATACGCAGTATTTT
CASSPVQGRGTDTQYF
>TRBD2|TRBV20-1|few|TRBJ2-3
TGCAGTGGGCCAGCGGGGGCCACAGATACGCAGTATTTT
CSGPAGATDTQYF
>-|TRBV19|-|TRBJ2-5
TGTGCCAGTTCCGACCATTGGACAGCGCAAGAGACCCAGTACTTC
CASSDHWTAQETQYF
>-|TRBV2|-|TRBJ2-7
TGTGCCAGCGGTGAAGATAGGAGGGCCTATTCTAAACACGAGCAGTACTTC
CASGEDRRAYSKHEQYF
>-|TRBV2|once|TRBJ2-6
TGTGCCAGCAGTGAATCCGGCTCTGGGGCCAACGTCCTGACTTTC
CASSESGSGANVLTF
>-|TRBV12-3/TRBV12-4|many|TRBJ1-5
TGTGCCAGCAGTTTAAATCAGCCCCAGCATTTT
CASSLNQPQHF
>-|TRBV4-3|-|TRBJ1-2
TGCGCCAGCAGCCAAGACGCTTCATTCGATGGCTACACCTTC
CASSQDASFDGYTF
>-|TRBV5-1|few|TRBJ2-5
TGCGCCAGCAGCTTGGGGGGTCGAGGGCGCGAAGAGACCCAGTACTTC
CASSLGGRGREETQYF
>-|TRBV10-3|-|TRBJ1-1
TGTGCCATCAGTACGACAGTAAACACTGAAGCTTTCTTT
CAISTTVNTEAFF
>-|TRBV5-1|-|TRBJ2-5
TGCGCCAGCAGGCGGGACGCTGGGGGTGAGCAGTACTTC
CASRRDAGGEQYF
>-|TRBV7-2|-|TRBJ1-4
TGTGCCAGCAGCCCCTCTGGGGCAGGGTCTGAAAAACTGTTTTTT
CASSPSGAGSEKLFF
>-|TRBV15|-|TRBJ2-4
TGTGCCACCTCGTCACGGGTTGACCTTCGTCTAGCCAAAAACATTCAGTACTTC
CATSSRVDLRLAKNIQYF
>TRBD2|TRBV7-2|many|TRBJ2-5
TGTGCCAGCAGCCGTAGCGGGGCCCAAGAGACCCAGTACTTC
CASSRSGAQETQYF
>TRBD2|TRBV11-2|-|TRBJ2-3
TGTGCCAGCAGCTCCTACATGGCAGCGGGAAGCACAGATACGCAGTATTTT
CASSSYMAAGSTDTQYF
>TRBD1|TRBV6-2/TRBV6-3|-|TRBJ2-5
TGTGCCAGCAGTTACGGGGTGGGACAGGCGCTCCAAGAGACCCAGTACTTC
CASSYGVGQALQETQYF
>-|TRBV20-1|few|TRBJ2-3
TGCAGTGCTAGACCCTTCAAGGGGGGCGGGACAGATACGCAGTATTTT
CSARPFKGGGTDTQYF
>TRBD1|TRBV20-1|-|TRBJ1-5
TGCAGTGCTAGGAGACAGGGAAGACAGCCCCAGCATTTT
CSARRQGRQPQHF
>TRBD2|TRBV24-1|-|TRBJ2-3
TGTGCCACCAGTGGTCCCACTAGCGATGCTAGCACAGATACGCAGTATTTT
CATSGPTSDASTDTQYF
>TRBD1|TRBV6-5|once|TRBJ1-1
TGTGCCAGCAGTTACTCGGGGGGGTATGGCAGGGGGGGTTTTAACACTGAAGCTTTCTTT
CASSYSGGYGRGGFNTEAFF
>-|TRBV5-1|few|TRBJ2-1
TGCGCCAGCAGCTGGGACCCGGGGAATGAGCAGTTCTTC
CASSWDPGNEQFF
>TRBD2|TRBV7-2|-|TRBJ2-1
TGTGCCAGCAGCCGCAGCGGGGGGAGCTCCTACAATGAGCAGTTCTTC
CASSRSGGSSYNEQFF
>-|TRBV12-5|-|TRBJ2-5
TGTGCTAGTGGTTTCGACGTTCGGGCGACCCAGTACTTC
CASGFDVRATQYF
>-|TRBV5-1|-|TRBJ2-6
TGCGCCAGCAGCATCGAGCGGGCCAACGTCCTGACTTTC
CASSIERANVLTF
>-|TRBV5-1|once|TRBJ2-3
TGCGCCAGCAGCTGGCAACAGGGAGATACGCAGTATTTT
CASSWQQGDTQYF